This T cell receptor beta chain was identified in a study of cytomegalovirus exposure and HLA in healthy donors. A remark on this clone: Its matching antigen is unknown.

CDR3 length equals 16 residues. Germline CDR1 and CDR2: SGHRS and YFSETQ. Trimming took 4 bases from V and 1 from J, leaving 18 bases between them. The study ran its PCR with 60 Vbeta and 13 Jbeta primers. This table comes from immunoSEQ multiplex PCR, and its TCRdb copy is limited to in-frame clones, with some not included. There are over 95,000 clones in the sample; 74% occur only once, and 2% to 2.5% lies in the top ten. Whole-study findings and limits: The study carried out a later analysis of TCR beta sequences. It associated around 17,000 of them with specific HLA alleles at a false discovery rate of 0.05. With DRB1 most and HLA-C fewest, TCR association rates differed between HLA loci in a later analysis. The authors judged a highly shared variant cluster likely a sequencing artifact.

The genes are TRBV5-1 and TRBJ2-7; perhaps TRBD2 as D (6 bases). Material for sequencing was PBMCs. The sequence was collected from a human donor in good health. The CDR3 sequence is CASSLTWTGTSYEQYF. The CDR3 region has the DNA TGCGCCAGCAGCCTGACTTGGACGGGGACTTCCTACGAGCAGTACTTC.